These T cell receptor beta chains were read from a single sample in a study of CD8 T cells in ankylosing spondylitis. MiXCR, run by TCRdb on the 5' RACE reads, gives a single entry per CDR3 protein. The sample yields about 540,000 distinct CDR3 sequences, more than 9.5% seen once. What was sequenced was blood, either unsorted or a sorted T cell fraction (not recorded which). These receptors all stem from a male donor with ankylosing spondylitis. CDR3s leave out the opening cysteine and the closing phenylalanine or tryptophan.

j_call,v_call,cdr3_aa
TRBJ2-1,TRBV4-1,ASSHPPRLTSREQF
TRBJ1-4,TRBV29-1,SVAPGSVREKLF
TRBJ2-2,TRBV29-1,SVRFWTGELF
TRBJ2-7,TRBV27,ASSLSRASYEQY
TRBJ2-2,TRBV7-8,ASRQTGRRNTGELF
TRBJ2-2,TRBV5-1,ASSHRDTTGELF
TRBJ1-1,TRBV10-3,AISEPGRSVRKGTEAF
TRBJ2-1,TRBV20-1,SASRTSGELGQF
TRBJ2-3,TRBV20-1,SALGSDTDTQY
TRBJ2-7,TRBV12-3/TRBV12-4,ASNPGSGSLHEQY
TRBJ2-3,TRBV20-1,SARDFREGTDTQY
TRBJ1-5,TRBV6-1,ASRHQGSNQPQH
TRBJ1-5,TRBV6-1,ASSEVVNQPQH
TRBJ2-2,TRBV6-5,ASSYSRALNTGELF
TRBJ2-6,TRBV6-2/TRBV6-3,ASSFASSGANVLT
TRBJ2-5,TRBV27,ASRKIHRLKETQY
TRBJ2-3,TRBV30,AWSESTNTQY
TRBJ2-5,TRBV6-2/TRBV6-3,ASGWVSQGETQY
TRBJ1-5,TRBV15,ATSRGGGAQPQH
TRBJ2-2,TRBV7-9,ASTYGTGELF
TRBJ2-1,TRBV21-1,ASSNSAGAYNEQF
TRBJ2-1,TRBV3-1,ASSHLAGYNEQF
TRBJ2-1,TRBV12-3/TRBV12-4,ASSLRGSSYNEQF
TRBJ2-5,TRBV6-4,ASSELAGDGETQY
TRBJ2-5,TRBV13,ASSSAGRKKETQY
TRBJ1-5,TRBV5-5,ASSPENADQPQH
TRBJ2-1,TRBV7-9,ASSSNLAGSGVNEQF
TRBJ2-3,TRBV7-7,ASSLGGGAEADTQY
TRBJ2-7,TRBV20-1,SANSGGEYEQY
TRBJ2-1,TRBV12-3/TRBV12-4,ASSWITGGAKDEQF
TRBJ1-2,TRBV24-1,ATSDSYGYT
TRBJ1-2,TRBV7-9,ASSLNQENYGYT
TRBJ2-2,TRBV5-1,ASTPTGNTGELF